These 12 T cell receptor beta chains share one sample of origin, sequenced in a study of control samples from healthy donors and cancer patients. The data were produced by immunoSEQ multiplex PCR, yet TCRdb's version contains in-frame clones alone and is incomplete. In the table there are about 180,000 clones, about 90% of which are singletons. The sample comprised blood. The receptors stem from a woman aged 45-65 years in good health.

This clone was found a few times. This sequence joins TRBV2 and TRBJ1-1, with TRBD1 matching over 7 bases. The CDR3 totals 15 residues. V trimming: 8 bases; J trimming: 1 base; junction bases outside the gene matches: 10. The germline gives CDR1 SNHLY, CDR2 FYNNEI. The CDR3 sequence is CASLAGQSSNTEAFF. DNA of the CDR3: TGTGCCAGCTTAGCGGGACAGTCCTCGAACACTGAAGCTTTCTTT.

As for this clone: At one of its ends the junction is not consistent with the germline gene, which may arise from a read error. In nucleotides, the CDR3 is TGTGCCAGCAGAGCCCAAGAGAGCGGGCTGATTCACTTC. Encoded protein: CASRAQESGLIHF. This chain joins TRBV9 and TRBJ2-5; maybe TRBD2 (6 bases). Germline V gives CDR1 SGDLS, CDR2 YYNGEE. The CDR3 totals 13 residues.

The chain is built from TRBV11-1 and TRBJ2-3; TRBD2 is a possible D gene (5 bases). The V end lost 5 bases, the J end lost 9 bases, and 12 bases lay between the germline ends. Germline V CDR1 and CDR2: SGHAT, FQDESV (reference sequence). The CDR3 has 12 residues. In DNA form, the CDR3 reads TGTGCCAGCAGCACGCTAGGCGGGACGCAGTATTTT. Amino acid sequence: CASSTLGGTQYF.

This clone was picked up one time. The chain joins TRBV18 to TRBJ2-1; TRBD1 aligns across 7 bases. The CDR3 extends over 16 amino acids. Per germline, CDR1 KGHSH and CDR2 LQKENI. The junction had 9 bases not matched to a gene; V was cut back by 1 base and J by 6 bases. CDR3 residues: CASSPQDRVNLNEQFF. For the CDR3, the DNA is TGTGCCAGCTCACCACAAGACAGGGTAAACCTCAATGAGCAGTTCTTC.

The chain couples TRBV29-1 to TRBJ1-4; maybe TRBD1 (5 bases). Germline-derived CDR1 and CDR2 are SQVTM and ANQGSEA. Trimming pared 0 bases from V and 11 bases from J, leaving 13 bases between. CDR3 length: 13 amino acids. CDR3: CSVEDHGGEKLFF. In DNA, the CDR3 is TGCAGCGTTGAAGATCATGGGGGAGAGAAACTGTTTTTT. Full variable domain (outside the CDR3, taken from reference TRBV29-1 and TRBJ1-4): SAVISQKPSRDICQRGTSLTIQCQVDSQVTMMFWYRQQPGQSLTLIATANQGSEATYESGFVIDKFPISRPNLTFSTLTVSNMSPEDSSIYLCSVEDHGGEKLFFGSGTQLSVL.

This chain joins TRBV6-5 and TRBJ2-7; weak D call: TRBD2 (5 bases). The CDR3 is made up of 14 amino acids. Trimming removed 2 bases at V and 4 bases at J, with 12 bases between. CDR1 and CDR2 (germline): MNHEY, SVGAGI. The CDR3 spells CASSYGGPSYEQYF. In DNA, the CDR3 is TGTGCCAGCAGTTACGGCGGGCCCTCTTACGAGCAGTACTTC.

J is TRBJ2-6 and V is TRBV19; no definite D call. The length of the CDR3 is 14 residues. The V gene's germline CDR1 is LNHDA and CDR2 SQIVND (reference sequence). V shed 0 bases and J shed 4 bases, with 4 bases lying between them. The DNA of the CDR3 is TGTGCCAGTAGTATAGATCCAGGGGCCAACGTCCTGACTTTC. As protein: CASSIDPGANVLTF.

The chain is built from TRBV20-1 and TRBJ1-5, with D uncertain. V lost 3 bases and J lost 1, with 13 bases in between. The CDR3 spans 15 residues. The V gene's germline CDR1 is DFQATT and CDR2 SNEGSKA (reference sequence). CDR3 loop: CSASSGAESNQPQHF. The DNA of the CDR3 is TGCAGTGCTAGTTCCGGCGCAGAGAGCAATCAGCCCCAGCATTTT.

The gene calls are TRBV5-5 and TRBJ1-5; no clear D. Trimming stripped 0 bases from V and 1 base from J, with 8 bases between. The germline gives CDR1 SGHKS, CDR2 YYEKEE (reference sequence). This CDR3 contains 15 residues. The CDR3, as DNA: TGTGCCAGCAGCTTGGTAGGGCGAAGCAATCAGCCCCAGCATTTT. Translation gives CASSLVGRSNQPQHF.

This chain links TRBV19 with TRBJ1-5, with TRBD1 matching over 7 bases. Germline-derived CDR1 and CDR2 are LNHDA and SQIVND (reference sequence). This CDR3 comprises 12 residues. The J segment lost 14 bases and the V segment lost 4 bases, leaving 8 bases of the junction unmatched. CDR3 DNA: TGTGCCAGTAGTACCCCGGGACAGCGAAAGCATTTT. The encoded protein is CASSTPGQRKHF.

The rearrangement joins TRBV28 to TRBJ1-1, with D perhaps TRBD1 (5 bases). Germline V gene data show CDR1 as MDHEN and CDR2 as SYDVKM. There are 14 residues in the CDR3. V was clipped by 6 bases and J by 0 bases, with 11 bases between them. CDR3 protein: CASRERGLNTEAFF. The CDR3 coding sequence is TGTGCCAGCAGGGAGAGGGGTCTGAACACTGAAGCTTTCTTT.

The chain employs TRBV28 and TRBJ1-1; D is unresolved. Germline V gene sequence: CDR1 MDHEN, CDR2 SYDVKM. V lost 6 bases and J 1 base, leaving 12 bases between the germline ends. CDR3 length: 14 amino acids. The CDR3 bases are TGTGCCAGCAGAGGAGGTTACTGGAACACTGAAGCTTTCTTT. Translating it yields CASRGGYWNTEAFF.